Included here is one T cell receptor delta chain sequence, with context. The CDR3 extends over 15 amino acids. Losses at the gene ends were 0 bases for V and 7 bases for J; bases not matched to a gene: 6. The V gene's germline CDR1 is GEAIGNYY and CDR2 EKD. This entry comes from a study of gamma-delta chains in newborns, infants, children. As for the study in general: Innate gammadelta T cells reportedly expand polyclonally right after birth, driven by microbial exposure, per the title.

TCRdb re-called clones from the reads via CATT. Of 9,000 to 13,000 delta-chain clones in the sample, around 3.5% were seen once. The source is a child who was a newborn, infant or young child, either healthy, febrile or measles-vaccinated (not recorded which). The chain carries TRDV2 and TRDJ1; TRDD3 agrees at 11 bases. The sample consisted of blood. CDR3 DNA sequence: TGTGCCTGTGACACCGTGGGGGATACGACCAGTAAACTCATCTTT. Its protein product is CACDTVGDTTSKLIF.